This is a list of T cell receptor beta chains from one sample in a study of T cell clonotyping in hematopoietic cell transplantation. Some clones are missing from TCRdb's copy, which holds only in-frame ones; the method was immunoSEQ multiplex PCR. There are 15,000 to 20,000 clones in the sample; 65% to 80% occur only once, and roughly 14% lies in the top ten. Sequencing was done on a sample of peripheral blood mononuclear cells. Receptors originate from a man in his fifties or sixties in good health. Some clones in this sample may be carry-over from other donors' samples. The CDR3 runs from the conserved cysteine through the conserved F or W. Fields, in order: D gene, J gene, clone size, V gene, CDR3 length, CDR3 protein, CDR3 DNA. D genes are given only for firm matches. Only some rows state a clone size, as once, few, many or a class for expanded clones.

d_call: NA
j_call: TRBJ2-1
clone_size: NA
v_call: TRBV30
cdr3_length: 11
cdr3_aa: CAWSAVLGQFF
cdr3_nt: TGTGCCTGGAGTGCAGTACTGGGGCAGTTCTTC

d_call: TRBD1
j_call: TRBJ1-4
clone_size: few
v_call: TRBV30
cdr3_length: 13
cdr3_aa: CAWRFGQGQKLFF
cdr3_nt: TGTGCCTGGAGGTTTGGACAGGGCCAAAAACTGTTTTTT

d_call: TRBD1
j_call: TRBJ1-6
clone_size: NA
v_call: TRBV4-1
cdr3_length: 16
cdr3_aa: CASSHPGTASNSPLHF
cdr3_nt: TGCGCCAGCAGCCACCCCGGGACAGCCAGTAATTCACCCCTCCACTTT

d_call: NA
j_call: TRBJ2-7
clone_size: few
v_call: TRBV10-3
cdr3_length: 14
cdr3_aa: CAISGDFGNYEQYF
cdr3_nt: TGTGCCATCAGTGGGGACTTCGGCAACTACGAGCAGTACTTC

d_call: NA
j_call: TRBJ1-4
clone_size: NA
v_call: TRBV5-6
cdr3_length: 15
cdr3_aa: CASSVARDLDEKLFF
cdr3_nt: TGTGCCAGCAGCGTCGCCAGGGATTTGGATGAAAAACTGTTTTTT

d_call: NA
j_call: TRBJ1-1
clone_size: NA
v_call: TRBV9
cdr3_length: 11
cdr3_aa: CAIRKRYKAFF
cdr3_nt: TGTGCCATCAGGAAACGGTATAAGGCTTTCTTT

d_call: NA
j_call: TRBJ2-7
clone_size: NA
v_call: TRBV9
cdr3_length: 14
cdr3_aa: CASSVATGTYEQYF
cdr3_nt: TGTGCCAGCAGCGTAGCGACGGGCACCTACGAGCAGTACTTC

d_call: TRBD2
j_call: TRBJ2-2
clone_size: once
v_call: TRBV19
cdr3_length: 23
cdr3_aa: CASSIGVRVGGTSGSPNTGELFF
cdr3_nt: TGTGCCAGTAGTATAGGGGTCAGGGTCGGGGGGACTAGCGGGAGCCCGAACACCGGGGAGCTGTTTTTT

d_call: NA
j_call: TRBJ1-5
clone_size: NA
v_call: TRBV2
cdr3_length: 15
cdr3_aa: CASSERARSNQPQHF
cdr3_nt: TGTGCCAGCAGTGAAAGGGCAAGAAGCAATCAGCCCCAGCATTTT

d_call: TRBD1
j_call: TRBJ1-5
clone_size: NA
v_call: TRBV19
cdr3_length: 15
cdr3_aa: CASSIQTGGGQPQHF
cdr3_nt: TGTGCCAGTAGTATTCAGACAGGGGGCGGTCAGCCCCAGCATTTT

d_call: NA
j_call: TRBJ1-4
clone_size: once
v_call: TRBV6-7
cdr3_length: 13
cdr3_aa: CASSYEGNEKLFF
cdr3_nt: TGTGCCAGCAGTTACGAGGGTAATGAAAAACTGTTTTTT

d_call: TRBD2
j_call: TRBJ2-3
clone_size: NA
v_call: TRBV9
cdr3_length: 15
cdr3_aa: CASTPSGRGTDTQYF
cdr3_nt: TGTGCCAGCACCCCTAGCGGGAGGGGCACAGATACGCAGTATTTT

d_call: TRBD2
j_call: TRBJ2-1
clone_size: NA
v_call: TRBV2
cdr3_length: 15
cdr3_aa: CASSSPGLASNEQFF
cdr3_nt: TGTGCCAGCAGTTCTCCGGGACTAGCCTCCAATGAGCAGTTCTTC

d_call: NA
j_call: TRBJ2-3
clone_size: NA
v_call: TRBV6-5
cdr3_length: 14
cdr3_aa: CASSYSSRRDTQYF
cdr3_nt: TGTGCCAGCAGTTACTCTTCCAGGAGAGATACGCAGTATTTT

d_call: NA
j_call: TRBJ1-1
clone_size: NA
v_call: TRBV19
cdr3_length: 14
cdr3_aa: CASSIVKWSTEAFF
cdr3_nt: TGTGCCAGTAGTATAGTAAAGTGGAGCACTGAAGCTTTCTTT

d_call: NA
j_call: TRBJ2-5
clone_size: NA
v_call: TRBV7-9
cdr3_length: 13
cdr3_aa: CASSLTGLETQYF
cdr3_nt: TGTGCCAGCAGCTTAACAGGGCTGGAGACCCAGTACTTC

d_call: TRBD2
j_call: TRBJ2-7
clone_size: NA
v_call: TRBV9
cdr3_length: 15
cdr3_aa: CASSVALAGDGEQYF
cdr3_nt: TGTGCCAGCAGCGTAGCTTTAGCGGGAGACGGAGAGCAGTACTTC

d_call: NA
j_call: TRBJ2-7
clone_size: NA
v_call: TRBV6-1
cdr3_length: 15
cdr3_aa: CASSSGVGPSYEQYF
cdr3_nt: TGTGCCAGCTCATCTGGGGTAGGCCCCTCCTACGAGCAGTACTTC

d_call: TRBD1
j_call: TRBJ2-1
clone_size: NA
v_call: TRBV30
cdr3_length: 14
cdr3_aa: CAWTGRGRDNEQFF
cdr3_nt: TGTGCCTGGACTGGCAGGGGGCGGGACAATGAGCAGTTCTTC

d_call: TRBD1
j_call: TRBJ1-6
clone_size: once
v_call: TRBV4-1
cdr3_length: 16
cdr3_aa: CASSQTGTGGLQALHF
cdr3_nt: TGCGCCAGCAGCCAAACCGGGACAGGGGGACTTCAGGCCCTCCACTTT

d_call: NA
j_call: TRBJ2-7
clone_size: NA
v_call: TRBV5-6
cdr3_length: 12
cdr3_aa: CASSGSRYEQYF
cdr3_nt: TGTGCCAGCAGCGGTAGCCGCTACGAGCAGTACTTC

d_call: NA
j_call: TRBJ2-1
clone_size: NA
v_call: TRBV7-9
cdr3_length: 14
cdr3_aa: CAGGIAATYNEQFF
cdr3_nt: TGTGCCGGAGGAATAGCGGCCACCTACAATGAGCAGTTCTTC

d_call: NA
j_call: TRBJ2-1
clone_size: NA
v_call: TRBV30
cdr3_length: 13
cdr3_aa: CAWSRGESNEQFF
cdr3_nt: TGTGCCTGGAGTAGGGGGGAAAGCAATGAGCAGTTCTTC

d_call: NA
j_call: TRBJ1-4
clone_size: once
v_call: TRBV29-1
cdr3_length: 11
cdr3_aa: CSVVGEEKLFF
cdr3_nt: TGCAGCGTTGTCGGGGAGGAAAAACTGTTTTTT

d_call: NA
j_call: TRBJ2-5
clone_size: NA
v_call: TRBV6-4
cdr3_length: 13
cdr3_aa: CASSQDIRGTQYF
cdr3_nt: TGTGCCAGCAGTCAGGACATTCGAGGGACCCAGTACTTC

d_call: NA
j_call: TRBJ2-7
clone_size: NA
v_call: TRBV9
cdr3_length: 14
cdr3_aa: CASSVRDGSYEQYF
cdr3_nt: TGTGCCAGCAGCGTAAGGGACGGCTCCTACGAGCAGTACTTC

d_call: NA
j_call: TRBJ2-3
clone_size: NA
v_call: TRBV2
cdr3_length: 14
cdr3_aa: CASRGLPSPDTQYF
cdr3_nt: TGTGCCAGCAGAGGACTACCCTCCCCAGATACGCAGTATTTT

d_call: TRBD1
j_call: TRBJ2-7
clone_size: NA
v_call: TRBV27
cdr3_length: 14
cdr3_aa: CASGPGQGIYEQYF
cdr3_nt: TGTGCCAGCGGGCCGGGACAGGGAATTTACGAGCAGTACTTC

d_call: NA
j_call: TRBJ1-3
clone_size: once
v_call: TRBV7-9
cdr3_length: 13
cdr3_aa: CASSESSGNTIYF
cdr3_nt: TGTGCCAGCAGCGAGAGCTCTGGAAACACCATATATTTT

d_call: NA
j_call: TRBJ2-7
clone_size: NA
v_call: TRBV18
cdr3_length: 14
cdr3_aa: CASSPEAATYEQYF
cdr3_nt: TGTGCCAGCTCACCAGAGGCCGCCACCTACGAGCAGTACTTC

d_call: NA
j_call: TRBJ1-1
clone_size: NA
v_call: TRBV7-6
cdr3_length: 14
cdr3_aa: CASSSAGANTEAFF
cdr3_nt: TGTGCCAGCAGCTCGGCTGGGGCGAACACTGAAGCTTTCTTT

d_call: NA
j_call: TRBJ1-1
clone_size: NA
v_call: TRBV13
cdr3_length: 15
cdr3_aa: CASSLSRGPFGEAFF
cdr3_nt: TGTGCCAGCAGCTTATCAAGGGGCCCCTTCGGTGAAGCTTTCTTT

d_call: TRBD1
j_call: TRBJ2-5
clone_size: NA
v_call: TRBV6-5
cdr3_length: 14
cdr3_aa: CASSFDRGQETQYF
cdr3_nt: TGTGCCAGCAGCTTCGACAGGGGCCAAGAGACCCAGTACTTC

d_call: NA
j_call: TRBJ1-6
clone_size: NA
v_call: TRBV10-3
cdr3_length: 14
cdr3_aa: CAISEVGNNSPLHF
cdr3_nt: TGTGCCATCAGTGAGGTAGGGAATAATTCACCCCTCCACTTT

d_call: TRBD2
j_call: TRBJ2-2
clone_size: NA
v_call: TRBV6-7
cdr3_length: 17
cdr3_aa: CASSYSRLAVNLGELFF
cdr3_nt: TGTGCCAGCAGTTACTCCCGGCTAGCGGTTAACCTCGGGGAGCTGTTTTTT

d_call: NA
j_call: TRBJ2-5
clone_size: NA
v_call: TRBV30
cdr3_length: 12
cdr3_aa: CAWSWMDETQYF
cdr3_nt: TGTGCCTGGAGTTGGATGGACGAGACCCAGTACTTC

d_call: NA
j_call: TRBJ1-1
clone_size: few
v_call: TRBV7-8
cdr3_length: 15
cdr3_aa: CASSKLPGENTEAFF
cdr3_nt: TGTGCCAGCAGCAAACTCCCAGGGGAGAACACTGAAGCTTTCTTT

d_call: NA
j_call: TRBJ1-1
clone_size: NA
v_call: TRBV7-9
cdr3_length: 15
cdr3_aa: CASSLGGREYTEAFF
cdr3_nt: TGTGCCAGCAGCTTAGGGGGACGGGAGTACACTGAAGCTTTCTTT

d_call: NA
j_call: TRBJ2-5
clone_size: NA
v_call: TRBV9
cdr3_length: 15
cdr3_aa: CASSADGTVEETQYF
cdr3_nt: TGTGCCAGCAGCGCAGATGGGACCGTCGAAGAGACCCAGTACTTC

d_call: NA
j_call: TRBJ2-5
clone_size: NA
v_call: TRBV5-1
cdr3_length: 13
cdr3_aa: CASSFNREETQYF
cdr3_nt: TGCGCCAGCAGCTTTAACAGGGAAGAGACCCAGTACTTC

d_call: TRBD2
j_call: TRBJ2-7
clone_size: NA
v_call: TRBV5-6
cdr3_length: 14
cdr3_aa: CASSSLRGGFEQYF
cdr3_nt: TGTGCCAGCAGCTCTTTAAGGGGAGGGTTCGAGCAGTACTTC

d_call: NA
j_call: TRBJ1-5
clone_size: NA
v_call: TRBV2
cdr3_length: 17
cdr3_aa: CASSETLTGYSNQPQHF
cdr3_nt: TGTGCCAGCAGTGAGACCCTGACAGGTTATAGCAATCAGCCCCAGCATTTT

d_call: TRBD2
j_call: TRBJ2-5
clone_size: NA
v_call: TRBV30
cdr3_length: 14
cdr3_aa: CACRPLAGVETQYF
cdr3_nt: TGTGCCTGTAGACCCCTAGCGGGGGTGGAGACCCAGTACTTC

d_call: NA
j_call: TRBJ2-2
clone_size: NA
v_call: TRBV5-8
cdr3_length: 12
cdr3_aa: CASPGRSGELFF
cdr3_nt: TGTGCCAGCCCGGGGAGGTCCGGGGAGCTGTTTTTT

d_call: NA
j_call: TRBJ1-1
clone_size: NA
v_call: TRBV7-8
cdr3_length: 14
cdr3_aa: CASRSPDTQLEAFF
cdr3_nt: TGTGCCAGCAGATCGCCGGACACCCAGCTTGAAGCTTTCTTT

d_call: NA
j_call: TRBJ1-1
clone_size: NA
v_call: TRBV29-1
cdr3_length: 13
cdr3_aa: CSAAGQVNTEAFF
cdr3_nt: TGCAGCGCTGCCGGACAAGTGAACACTGAAGCTTTCTTT

d_call: NA
j_call: TRBJ2-3
clone_size: NA
v_call: TRBV11-3
cdr3_length: 17
cdr3_aa: CASSLVFLVGSTDTQYF
cdr3_nt: TGTGCCAGCAGCTTAGTTTTTCTAGTTGGTAGCACAGATACGCAGTATTTT

d_call: NA
j_call: TRBJ2-3
clone_size: NA
v_call: TRBV12-5
cdr3_length: 14
cdr3_aa: CASGLLGGADTQYF
cdr3_nt: TGTGCTAGTGGTCTCCTGGGGGGCGCAGATACGCAGTATTTT

d_call: NA
j_call: TRBJ1-6
clone_size: NA
v_call: TRBV5-4
cdr3_length: 19
cdr3_aa: CASSRYFGEDSAGNSPLHF
cdr3_nt: TGTGCCAGCAGCCGATATTTTGGGGAGGATTCTGCGGGCAATTCACCCCTCCACTTT

d_call: NA
j_call: TRBJ1-2
clone_size: once
v_call: TRBV14
cdr3_length: 15
cdr3_aa: CASSQVRGARYGYTF
cdr3_nt: TGTGCCAGCAGCCAAGTCCGGGGGGCTCGGTATGGCTACACCTTC

d_call: NA
j_call: TRBJ2-7
clone_size: NA
v_call: TRBV7-2
cdr3_length: 14
cdr3_aa: CASSLITEGLEQYF
cdr3_nt: TGTGCCAGCAGCTTAATCACAGAGGGCCTCGAGCAGTACTTC